This TCR beta chain came from a study of T cells in Graves' hyperthyroidism and ophthalmopathy. From RNA transcripts, TCR beta CDR3 regions were amplified. The HTBI primer set served for first-round RT-PCR of the TCR CDR3. TCRdb reprocessed the multiplex PCR reads via MiXCR and lists one record per CDR3 protein. The repertoire consists of approximately 600,000 distinct CDR3 sequences, with approximately 14% occurring once and the leading ten covering roughly 7%. V dropped 5 bases and J dropped 2 bases, with 16 bases sitting between them. Germline CDR1 reads SEHNR; CDR2 reads FQNEAQ (reference sequence). This CDR3 has 15 amino acids. This clonotype was counted between two and nine times. Diagnoses were made from clinical symptoms, serum measures (thyroxine and TRAb), thyroid ultrasound and orbital computed tomography.

The sequenced material came from blood. The V gene is TRBV7-9, the J gene TRBJ2-7; no reliable D call. This clonotype originated in a woman aged 18-29 years with Graves' ophthalmopathy. The DNA of the CDR3 is TGTGCCAGCAGCACCTCTCCATCCCACCCCTACGAGCAGTACTTC. Translating it yields CASSTSPSHPYEQYF.